The present T cell receptor (beta chain) was sequenced within a study of graft-versus-host responses after intestinal transplantation (dated by TCRdb to 2020 to 2022). At the level of the whole study: The transplants that recipients received were multivisceral, liver-intestinal, or isolated intestinal. Every recipient was given anti-thymocyte globulin induction, then maintenance tacrolimus and steroids for around three years. Bulk TCR-beta CDR3 sequencing was used to track graft-versus-host and host-versus-graft alloreactive T cell clones in the graft, circulation and bone marrow after intestinal transplantation. To identify alloreactive clones, pre-transplant mixed lymphocyte reaction products were sequenced and then compared with unstimulated pre-transplant donor and recipient T cells. The cohort enrolled 24 intestinal transplant recipients, one of whom was a retransplant, and a few patients without pretransplant specimens were excluded. Donor T cell macrochimerism was defined as a peak of at least 4% donor T cells among recipient peripheral blood mononuclear cells. Rather than being sequenced by the commercial service, samples from a few later patients were sequenced in-house on an Illumina MiSeq and processed with MiXCR.

Broad study findings and their caveats: The conclusions were limited by the relatively low number and heterogeneity of the intestinal transplant patients. GvH clones turned up in recipient bone marrow, with some appearing earlier in ileal mucosa or blood, a pattern consistent with an intestinal mucosal origin. In patients with donor T cell macrochimerism, the allografts had high GvH to HvG T cell clonal ratios. Early after transplant, peak levels of circulating GvH clones were associated with declines in HvG clones.

The time point label here, explained by the study, means: cells obtained before transplantation from donor or recipient. CD3+CD4+ and CD3+CD8+ populations were FACS-sorted from unstimulated pre-transplant donor and recipient cells taken from spleen or lymph nodes. Libraries were built with the immunoSEQ multiplex PCR assay. For most patients, genomic DNA was isolated with the Qiagen DNeasy Blood and Tissue Kit and shipped frozen to Adaptive Biotechnologies for TCR sequencing. For most patients, genomic DNA was subjected to high-throughput TCR-beta CDR3 sequencing by Adaptive Biotechnologies. Per the original workflow: TCR sequencing data for 15 to 20 patients were retrieved from Adaptive's ImmunoSEQ software; three other patients were processed with MiXCR and VDJtools. CD4 versus CD8 sorting errors were corrected by removing sequences found in both subsets at a frequency ratio below 5:1. CDR3 nucleotide sequences shared between donor and recipient were removed because the origin of such sequences could not be assigned. To be classed as alloreactive, a clone needed at least 2-fold expansion over unstimulated cells and a minimum CFSE-low frequency of 0.002% (template counts) or 0.001% (read counts). Clones detected in sequenced pre-transplant spleen, lymph node, or MLR CFSE-low populations of the donor or recipient were defined as mappable. The cumulative frequency of alloreactive clones was calculated as a percentage of all sequences, weighted by copy number. The clones in this table, taken by TCRdb from immuneACCESS, are in-frame only. Not every clone is retained; where verified, under half of the shortfall comes from an unresolved V gene, and the cause of the rest is unknown. For V, J and clone size, that table is used; D and trimming come from the DNA. Within this sample are approximately 86,000 clones, with around 92% of them counted one time only. In total, the top ten clones hold about 0.4% of the sample.

With regard to this clone: The antigen this receptor binds is unknown. Within one base of it there is no much larger clone, and no base qualities were kept.

The CDR3, from cysteine to phenylalanine, totals 16 residues. The retained sequence is limited to the CDR3, 48 bases, with the frame set at the first base. V trim: 3 bases; J trim: 3 bases; unmatched bases: 7. CDR1 and CDR2 are drawn from the germline V gene (reference sequence): SEHNR, FQNEAQ. This clonotype originated in a human donor who was the organ donor for an intestinal transplant. Sequenced here: unstimulated CD8+ T cells sorted from spleen or lymph node cells, sampled before transplant. The chain was built from TRBV7-9 and TRBJ2-1; TRBD1 matches 8 bases in the middle. The CDR3 reads as follows: CASSFGPGQDYNEQFF. At the DNA level, the sequence is TGTGCCAGCAGCTTTGGGCCGGGACAGGACTACAATGAGCAGTTCTTC.